The T cell receptor (beta chain) described here comes from a study of blood T cell repertoires in COVID-19. This CDR3 is built from 14 residues. The V and J ends lost 4 bases and 4 bases, in that order; junction bases with no gene match: 4. Per the germline V gene, CDR1 is SGHRS and CDR2 is YFSETQ. Regarding this clone: Additional DNA sequences in this sample encode the identical CDR3.

Here immunoSEQ multiplex PCR was the method, and the copy in TCRdb shows in-frame clones only, minus some. Of under 250,000 clones in the sample, approximately 80% were seen once. The sequence was obtained from a young man who had recovered from COVID-19. This sequence joins TRBV5-1 and TRBJ2-5, with 10 bases that match TRBD1. Source material: peripheral blood. The CDR3 loop reads CASSPGQGRETQYF. The CDR3 DNA reads TGCGCCAGCAGCCCGGGACAGGGGCGAGAGACCCAGTACTTC.